This is a list of T cell receptor beta chains from one sample in a study of technical replicates of blood from several donors. TCRdb keeps only in-frame clones here, not all; method: immunoSEQ multiplex PCR. The repertoire holds tens of thousands of clones, around 95% seen once, with 0.36% in the top ten. Specimen: T cells isolated from PBMCs. All receptors come from a human donor in good health. CDR3s include the opening cysteine and the closing phenylalanine or tryptophan. Fields, in order: V gene, clone size, J gene, D gene, CDR3 protein, CDR3 DNA. A D gene is named only where the DNA matches it firmly. Rows give clone size only sometimes, using once, few, many, or a class for an expanded clone.

TRBV25-1	once	TRBJ2-7	NA	CASSVTALSYEQYF	TGTGCCAGCAGTGTGACAGCACTTTCCTACGAGCAGTACTTC
TRBV6-5	NA	TRBJ2-1	TRBD1	CASSTGVPVYNEQFF	TGTGCCAGCAGTACAGGGGTCCCTGTTTACAATGAGCAGTTCTTC
TRBV6-5	once	TRBJ2-1	TRBD1	CASSRGKGTGSEQFF	TGTGCCAGCAGCCGCGGAAAAGGGACAGGGAGTGAGCAGTTCTTC
TRBV13	NA	TRBJ2-7	NA	CASSLTGEQYF	TGTGCCAGCAGCTTAACGGGCGAGCAGTACTTC
TRBV20-1	NA	TRBJ1-4	TRBD1	CSARTGRKLFF	TGCAGTGCGAGGACAGGGCGGAAACTGTTTTTT
TRBV2	once	TRBJ2-7	TRBD1	CASKQGLGQGIIEQYF	TGTGCCAGCAAGCAGGGATTGGGACAGGGCATAATCGAGCAGTACTTC
TRBV28	NA	TRBJ2-3	TRBD2	CASSLLASGTDTQYF	TGTGCCAGCAGTTTATTGGCTAGCGGTACAGATACGCAGTATTTT
TRBV7-3	once	TRBJ2-3	NA	CASSLIGGDTDTQYF	TGTGCCAGCAGCTTAATAGGGGGGGACACAGATACGCAGTATTTT
TRBV15	NA	TRBJ1-2	TRBD1	CATLGDRGEFYGYTF	TGTGCCACCCTAGGCGACAGGGGGGAATTCTATGGCTACACCTTC
TRBV4-1	NA	TRBJ1-1	NA	CASSHRGATEAFF	TGCGCCAGCAGCCACCGGGGGGCCACTGAAGCTTTCTTT
TRBV4-2	NA	TRBJ1-1	NA	CASSPLVGAKNTEAFF	TGTGCCAGCAGCCCGCTCGTGGGGGCCAAGAACACTGAAGCTTTCTTT
TRBV9	NA	TRBJ2-7	NA	CASSVDLGGRSYEQYF	TGTGCCAGCAGCGTTGATCTCGGGGGGCGTTCCTACGAGCAGTACTTC
TRBV28	NA	TRBJ2-1	TRBD2	CASSEGLVYNEQFF	TGTGCCAGCAGTGAGGGACTAGTTTACAATGAGCAGTTCTTC
TRBV5-5	NA	TRBJ2-5	TRBD2	CASSLDGRAGYWETQYF	TGTGCCAGCAGCTTGGACGGGAGGGCCGGATATTGGGAGACCCAGTACTTC
TRBV7-3	NA	TRBJ2-2	NA	CASSLNGAAGELFF	TGTGCCAGCAGCTTAAATGGGGCGGCCGGGGAGCTGTTTTTT
TRBV5-1	NA	TRBJ1-4	TRBD1	CASNLYPGQGNEKLFF	TGCGCCAGCAACCTATATCCGGGACAGGGGAATGAAAAACTGTTTTTT
TRBV5-1	NA	TRBJ2-1	NA	CASSLGVPSQRYNEQFF	TGCGCCAGCAGCTTGGGGGTGCCGTCGCAGCGCTACAATGAGCAGTTCTTC
TRBV11-2	NA	TRBJ1-3	NA	CASSLVGQYSGNTIYF	TGTGCCAGCAGCTTAGTGGGGCAGTACTCTGGAAACACCATATATTTT
TRBV29-1	NA	TRBJ2-2	TRBD2	CSVGGGSATGELFF	TGCAGCGTTGGAGGCGGGAGTGCCACCGGGGAGCTGTTTTTT
TRBV28	NA	TRBJ2-5	TRBD1	CASSPDREQETQYF	TGTGCCAGCAGTCCCGACAGGGAACAAGAGACCCAGTACTTC
TRBV29-1	NA	TRBJ1-3	TRBD1	CSVEDRQGGNTIYF	TGCAGCGTTGAAGACCGACAGGGGGGAAACACCATATATTTT
TRBV5-5	NA	TRBJ2-5	NA	CASQAIMYQETQYF	TGTGCCAGTCAGGCTATAATGTACCAAGAGACCCAGTACTTC
TRBV19	NA	TRBJ1-1	NA	CASTSGIGRTEAFF	TGTGCCAGTACGTCAGGGATAGGGAGGACTGAAGCTTTCTTT
TRBV19	NA	TRBJ1-3	NA	CASSIRSFGNTIYF	TGTGCCAGCAGTATCAGGTCGTTTGGAAACACCATATATTTT
TRBV7-6	NA	TRBJ2-1	NA	CASSPPRGAYNEQFF	TGTGCCAGCAGCCCGCCACGGGGGGCTTACAATGAGCAGTTCTTC
TRBV7-6	NA	TRBJ2-5	TRBD2	CASSLVVGAGETQYF	TGTGCCAGCAGCTTAGTTGTGGGAGCGGGGGAGACCCAGTACTTC
TRBV4-2	NA	TRBJ2-7	NA	CASSQSTGSSYEQYF	TGTGCCAGCAGCCAAAGCACAGGGAGCTCCTACGAGCAGTACTTC
TRBV30	NA	TRBJ1-1	TRBD1	CAWIAAQTGGYTEAFF	TGTGCCTGGATAGCGGCCCAGACAGGGGGCTACACTGAAGCTTTCTTT
TRBV7-2	NA	TRBJ1-1	NA	CASIPGVTGGRMNTEAFF	TGTGCCAGCATACCAGGGGTAACAGGAGGAAGGATGAACACTGAAGCTTTCTTT
TRBV2	NA	TRBJ2-5	TRBD2	CASSEGLSGRLETQYF	TGTGCCAGCAGTGAAGGGTTAAGCGGGAGACTTGAGACCCAGTACTTC
TRBV4-1	NA	TRBJ2-7	NA	CASSQTSAYEQYF	TGCGCCAGCAGCCAAACCAGCGCCTACGAGCAGTACTTC
TRBV7-3	NA	TRBJ2-1	TRBD2	CASSSRASGIDNEQFF	TGTGCCAGCAGCTCCAGGGCTAGCGGGATCGACAATGAGCAGTTCTTC
TRBV10-3	NA	TRBJ2-7	NA	CAIKEADLSYEQYF	TGTGCCATAAAAGAAGCGGATCTCTCCTACGAGCAGTACTTC
TRBV27	NA	TRBJ1-1	TRBD1	CASGNRGGNTEAFF	TGTGCCAGCGGGAACAGGGGCGGGAACACTGAAGCTTTCTTT
TRBV7-9	NA	TRBJ2-7	TRBD2	CASSPRLAATYEQYF	TGTGCCAGCAGCCCCCGACTAGCGGCAACCTACGAGCAGTACTTC
TRBV11-1	NA	TRBJ1-1	NA	CASSLARLNTEAFF	TGTGCCAGCAGCTTGGCCAGGTTGAACACTGAAGCTTTCTTT
TRBV11-3	NA	TRBJ1-1	NA	CASSLRNTEAFF	TGTGCCAGCAGCTTACGTAACACTGAAGCTTTCTTT
TRBV7-2	NA	TRBJ2-3	TRBD1	CASSPSWGQGTDTQYF	TGTGCCAGCAGCCCGAGTTGGGGACAGGGCACAGATACGCAGTATTTT
TRBV29-1	NA	TRBJ2-6	NA	CSVGLDSGANVLTF	TGCAGCGTGGGCTTGGACAGTGGGGCCAACGTCCTGACTTTC
TRBV28	NA	TRBJ1-5	TRBD1	CASSLGGRGNQPQHF	TGTGCCAGCAGTCTAGGGGGCAGGGGCAATCAGCCCCAGCATTTT
TRBV6-5	NA	TRBJ2-7	NA	CASTPSEASYEQYF	TGTGCCAGCACTCCTAGTGAAGCCTCCTACGAGCAGTACTTC
TRBV7-3	once	TRBJ2-3	NA	CASSFFTDTQYF	TGTGCCAGCAGCTTCTTCACAGATACGCAGTATTTT
TRBV7-9	NA	TRBJ1-1	NA	CASSPPHGGGTEAFF	TGTGCCAGCAGCCCCCCACATGGGGGAGGCACTGAAGCTTTCTTT
TRBV29-1	once	TRBJ2-1	TRBD1	CSVGDRADNEQFF	TGCAGCGTCGGAGACAGGGCCGACAATGAGCAGTTCTTC
TRBV15	NA	TRBJ2-2	TRBD2	CATSRESSGTNTGELFF	TGTGCCACCAGCAGAGAGTCTAGCGGGACCAACACCGGGGAGCTGTTTTTT
TRBV5-6	NA	TRBJ2-7	TRBD2	CASSSTSGSYEQYF	TGTGCCAGCAGCTCCACTAGCGGGAGCTACGAGCAGTACTTC
TRBV7-7	NA	TRBJ2-2	TRBD1	CASSLLTGGLGELFF	TGTGCTAGCAGCTTACTCACAGGGGGCCTGGGGGAGCTGTTTTTT